The 30 T cell receptor beta chains below come from one sample, sequenced in a study of cytomegalovirus exposure and HLA in healthy donors (TCRdb year 2017). Preparation of the library involved the immunoSEQ multiplex PCR assay. The immuneACCESS repertoire file appears here via TCRdb, limited to in-frame rearrangements. These files lack a portion of the clones; in checked studies, under half of the deficit traces to unresolved V genes, and the cause of the others is not known. Counted in this sample were tens of thousands of clones; about nine tenths of them appeared once. The ten largest clonotypes hold 7.5% to 9.5% of the sample. The sequenced material came from PBMCs. The receptors were gathered from a woman aged 18-29 years in good health and CMV-seropositive.

The chain is built from TRBV2 and TRBJ2-4; 8 bases are shared with TRBD1. CDR1 and CDR2 (germline): SNHLY, FYNNEI. This CDR3 contains 15 residues. V was pared by 6 bases and J by 0 bases, with 4 bases of the junction left unmatched. Written as DNA, the CDR3 is TGTGCCAGCAGCCTCAGGGGGCAAGCCAAAAACATTCAGTACTTC. Translating it yields CASSLRGQAKNIQYF.

The V gene is TRBV27, the J gene TRBJ1-2; D not resolved. Germline V gives CDR1 MNHEY, CDR2 SMNVEV (reference sequence). CDR3 size: 14 residues. V gave up 5 bases and J gave up 7 bases, with 17 bases separating them. CDR3 loop: CASSPQDIGLGYTF. DNA for the CDR3: TGTGCCAGCAGTCCCCAAGACATAGGCCTTGGCTACACCTTC.

This chain links TRBV5-1 with TRBJ2-7; TRBD1 matches at 7 bases. The germline gives CDR1 SGHRS, CDR2 YFSETQ. CDR3 length: 14 amino acids. V dropped 0 bases and J dropped 2; count of bases not matched to a gene: 2. As DNA, the CDR3 is TGCGCCAGCAGCTTGGCGGGACAGCCCTACGAGCAGTACTTC. This gives the protein CASSLAGQPYEQYF.

The V call is TRBV4-1, the J call TRBJ2-2, with TRBD2 matching 10 bases. J gave up 5 bases and V 0 bases, and 6 bases lay outside the gene matches. Germline V CDR1 and CDR2: MGHRA, YSYEKL. The CDR3 covers 17 residues. The CDR3 DNA is TGCGCCAGCAGCCAAGATGGGCTAGCGGGGGTGACCGGGGAGCTGTTTTTT. This gives the protein CASSQDGLAGVTGELFF.

A single count supports this clone. This chain joins TRBV28 and TRBJ2-3, with a possible D match to TRBD2 (6 bases). Germline V lookup: CDR1 MDHEN, CDR2 SYDVKM. The CDR3 sequence is 15 residues long. V dropped 5 bases and J dropped 4 bases, with 16 bases sitting between them. The CDR3 DNA is TGTGCCAGCAGTCCGCAAATTCGGGGGTCAGATACGCAGTATTTT. Translating it yields CASSPQIRGSDTQYF.

This clone was detected a few times. The gene calls are TRBV5-6 and TRBJ2-5, with 10 bases fitting TRBD2. Germline V lookup: CDR1 SGHDT, CDR2 YYEEEE. V lost 1 base, J lost 5 bases, and 5 bases stayed unmatched. This CDR3 spans 15 amino acids. The CDR3 region is CASSLPGLAAETQYF. The CDR3 DNA reads as TGTGCCAGCAGCTTGCCCGGACTAGCGGCGGAGACCCAGTACTTC.

The chain is built from TRBV18 and TRBJ2-1, with 7 bases matching TRBD1. CDR1 KGHSH and CDR2 LQKENI come from the germline V gene. Germline trimming cut 4 bases from V and 5 bases from J; bases unmatched to any gene: 5. This CDR3 is 14 amino acids long. The CDR3 DNA is TGTGCCAGCTCACTAGGGACAGCAGACAATGAGCAGTTCTTC. Translated: CASSLGTADNEQFF.

This rearrangement joins TRBV7-3 to TRBJ2-5; perhaps TRBD1 as D (6 bases). This CDR3 is built from 16 residues. V shed 3 bases and J shed 2 bases, with 16 bases lying between them. Germline loops: CDR1 SGHTA, CDR2 FQGTGA. In DNA, the CDR3 is TGTGCCAGCAGCTTGGGGGCAGCTCCTCCTCAAGAGACCCAGTACTTC. It specifies CASSLGAAPPQETQYF.

This rearrangement joins TRBV28 to TRBJ2-2; no reliable D call. V lost 7 bases, J lost 1 base, and 16 bases lay in between. The germline V gene has CDR1 MDHEN and CDR2 SYDVKM. There are 16 residues in the CDR3. The CDR3 DNA follows: TGTGCCAGCAACCGGCGGCTCCGAGGGAACACCGGGGAGCTGTTTTTT. This gives the protein CASNRRLRGNTGELFF.

A note on this clone: Sequence at one end of the junction differs from germline and may be a read error. Other DNA sequences in this sample translate to the same CDR3. This chain links TRBV2 with TRBJ1-4, with no clear D. Germline assignment: CDR1 SNHLY and CDR2 FYNNEI. The CDR3 consists of 14 residues. CDR3: CASSTSATNEKLFF. For the CDR3, the DNA is TGTGCCAGCAGTACTTCCGCGACTAATGAAAAACTGTTTTTC.

The chain carries TRBV10-3 and TRBJ1-2; a weak D match, TRBD1 (5 bases). The germline CDR1 and CDR2 sequences are ENHRY and SYGVKD. The ends were cut back, 0 bases at V and 3 bases at J, with 8 bases in the middle. The CDR3 length is 14 residues. Here the CDR3 reads CAISESARDYGYTF. The CDR3 DNA follows: TGTGCCATCAGTGAGTCGGCCAGGGACTATGGCTACACCTTC.

This sequence joins TRBV7-9 and TRBJ2-1, with D perhaps TRBD1 (6 bases). This CDR3 is 16 amino acids long. V lost 5 bases, J lost 0 bases, and 14 bases lay in between. The germline V gene encodes CDR1 SEHNR and CDR2 FQNEAQ (reference sequence). CDR3 protein: CASSPLRGSSYNEQFF. CDR3 DNA sequence: TGTGCCAGCAGCCCCCTTAGGGGGAGCTCCTACAATGAGCAGTTCTTC.

This chain joins TRBV7-9 and TRBJ1-1; TRBD1 aligns across 7 bases. V gave up 1 base and J gave up 4 bases; unmatched junction bases: 9. This CDR3 spans 16 amino acids. Germline lookup yields CDR1 SEHNR and CDR2 FQNEAQ (reference sequence). CDR3 region: CASSLGNRGASTEAFF. CDR3 DNA: TGTGCCAGCAGCTTAGGGAACAGGGGCGCCAGCACTGAAGCTTTCTTT.

This rearrangement joins TRBV4-1 to TRBJ2-7; 9 bases agree with TRBD2. V was clipped by 1 base and J by 0 bases; unmatched bases: 4. Germline V gives CDR1 MGHRA, CDR2 YSYEKL. This CDR3 is built from 16 residues. Here the CDR3 reads CASSQVAGDLSYEQYF. The CDR3 coding sequence is TGCGCCAGCAGCCAAGTAGCGGGGGACCTCTCCTACGAGCAGTACTTC.

The chain has TRBV5-1 and TRBJ2-5; 7 nucleotides match TRBD1. The germline V gene encodes CDR1 SGHRS and CDR2 YFSETQ. V lost 3 bases to trimming and J lost 4 bases; unmatched junction nucleotides: 6. This CDR3 spans 14 amino acids. CDR3 sequence (DNA): TGCGCCAGCAGCTCGGGAAGGGACAGAGAGACCCAGTACTTC. This sequence encodes CASSSGRDRETQYF.

This clone was picked up a small number of times. V is TRBV2 and J is TRBJ2-3; D uncertain. This CDR3 is built from 11 residues. The V end lost 3 bases, the J end lost 9 bases, and 7 bases lay between the germline ends. CDR1 and CDR2 (germline): SNHLY, FYNNEI. In DNA form, the CDR3 reads TGTGCCAGCAGTGAGGGCTTGACGCAGTATTTT. It yields the protein CASSEGLTQYF.

The chain is built from TRBV4-1 and TRBJ1-2; the match to TRBD1 covers 9 bases. Germline CDR1 reads MGHRA; CDR2 reads YSYEKL. V trimming: 4 bases; J trimming: 5 bases; junction bases outside the gene matches: 2. The CDR3 has 13 amino acids. The CDR3 coding sequence is TGCGCCAGCAGCCCGGACAGGGGTTATGGCTACACCTTC. It specifies CASSPDRGYGYTF.

The chain uses TRBV18 and TRBJ1-1; no firm D call. Germline V gene sequence: CDR1 KGHSH, CDR2 LQKENI. V gave up 1 base and J gave up 3 bases, with 15 bases separating them. There are 16 residues in the CDR3. The CDR3 here is CASSPQRAVSDTEAFF. DNA of the CDR3: TGTGCCAGCTCACCACAGCGAGCAGTGTCGGACACTGAAGCTTTCTTT.

This chain joins TRBV9 and TRBJ1-6, with D possibly being TRBD1 (5 bases). Germline V gene lookup returns CDR1 SGDLS and CDR2 YYNGEE. The CDR3 runs to 15 residues. V lost 6 bases, J lost 0 bases, and 10 bases lay in between. The CDR3 bases are TGTGCCAGCAATATAGACAGCTCCTATAATTCACCCCTCCACTTT. It codes for CASNIDSSYNSPLHF.

This chain connects TRBV5-4 to TRBJ2-5; 9 bases fit TRBD2. J lost 2 bases, V lost 1 base, and 6 bases had no gene match. This CDR3 region has 16 residues. Germline V gene sequence: CDR1 SGHNT, CDR2 YYREEE (reference sequence). The DNA of the CDR3 is TGTGCCAGCAGCTTGTCTGCGGGGGGGGGACAAGAGACCCAGTACTTC. It is translated as CASSLSAGGGQETQYF.

This chain links TRBV5-4 with TRBJ2-2, with 10 bases aligning to TRBD1. This CDR3 spans 16 amino acids. Germline loops: CDR1 SGHNT, CDR2 YYREEE (reference sequence). With V trimmed by 4 bases and J by 4 bases, 7 bases remained unmatched. This CDR3 is CASSGGTGVITGELFF. DNA for the CDR3: TGTGCCAGCAGCGGAGGGACAGGGGTTATCACCGGGGAGCTGTTTTTT.

This chain connects TRBV2 to TRBJ2-5, with 8 positions matching TRBD2. Germline CDR1 is SNHLY and CDR2 is FYNNEI. V gave up 6 bases and J gave up 1 base; unmatched junction bases: 10. CDR3 length equals 16 residues. CDR3 in DNA: TGTGCCAGCAGCGCTGGACTAGCCAGTCGCCAAGAGACCCAGTACTTC. Translated: CASSAGLASRQETQYF.

J is TRBJ2-2 and V is TRBV10-1, with TRBD2 matching 8 bases. Looked up from germline, CDR1 is WNHNN and CDR2 is SYGVQD (reference sequence). The V segment lost 1 base and the J segment 6 bases; nucleotides outside the gene matches: 7. CDR3 length: 16 amino acids. The CDR3, as DNA: TGCGCCAGCAGTGAGTACCCTCGGGGGGGGCCCGGGGAGCTGTTTTTT. Protein sequence: CASSEYPRGGPGELFF.

The chain recombines TRBV5-8 with TRBJ2-2; 9 bases are a match to TRBD1. Trimming cost V 9 bases and J 3 bases; bases outside gene matches: 3. The CDR3 spans 13 residues. The germline CDR1 and CDR2 sequences are SGHTS and YDEGEE. CDR3 bases: TGTGCCACCGGGACAGGGTACACCGGGGAGCTGTTTTTT. Translation gives CATGTGYTGELFF.

The chain carries TRBV6-1 and TRBJ1-5; a weak D match, TRBD1 (5 bases). V was shortened by 2 bases and J by 8 bases, with 13 bases between the two germline ends. This CDR3 contains 14 residues. CDR1 MNHNS and CDR2 SASEGT come from the germline V gene. The CDR3 DNA is TGTGCCAGCAGTGAATCGACAGACATTAAGCCCCAGCATTTT. This translates into CASSESTDIKPQHF.

The rearrangement links TRBV28 to TRBJ2-7; 8 nucleotides line up with TRBD1. CDR1 and CDR2 from the germline V gene are MDHEN and SYDVKM. The CDR3 contains 16 residues. The ends lost 3 bases at V and 1 base at J; junction bases unmatched: 8. The CDR3 DNA reads TGTGCCAGCAGTTTCAAGACAGGGGCCCCTTCCTACGAGCAGTACTTC. Encoded protein: CASSFKTGAPSYEQYF.

The gene calls are TRBV7-9 and TRBJ2-3, with 10 bases matching TRBD2. CDR1 SEHNR and CDR2 FQNEAQ come from the germline V gene (reference sequence). V was clipped by 3 bases and J by 2 bases; unmatched bases: 5. The CDR3 has 16 residues. The CDR3 DNA follows: TGTGCCAGCAGCTTTTTAGCGGGGGGTTTCACAGATACGCAGTATTTT. As protein: CASSFLAGGFTDTQYF.

About this clone: Its ends do not fully match the called genes, so a read error is possible. The CDR3 region is CASSQALSSTGELFF. As DNA, the CDR3 is TGCGCCAGCAGCCAAGCCCTAAGTAGCACCGGGGAGCTGTTTTTT. The rearrangement uses TRBV5-4 and TRBJ2-2; D remains ambiguous. Germline assignment: CDR1 SGHNT and CDR2 YYREEE (reference sequence). There are 15 residues in the CDR3.

The V call is TRBV29-1, the J call TRBJ1-2, with 10 bases aligning to TRBD1. The CDR3 loop spans 14 amino acids. Germline CDR1 is SQVTM and CDR2 is ANQGSEA. V gave up 7 bases and J gave up 8 bases; unmatched junction bases: 13. CDR3 residues: CSASGGTGVFGYTF. CDR3 coding DNA: TGCAGCGCCTCCGGCGGGACAGGGGTATTCGGCTACACCTTC. The full variable domain, its missing parts supplied by reference TRBV29-1 and TRBJ1-2, is SAVISQKPSRDICQRGTSLTIQCQVDSQVTMMFWYRQQPGQSLTLIATANQGSEATYESGFVIDKFPISRPNLTFSTLTVSNMSPEDSSIYLCSASGGTGVFGYTFGSGTRLTVV.

The CDR3 DNA sequence: TGTGCCAGCAGCTTGGCGCTAGCGGGGGCCCATCGGAATGAGCAGTTCTTC. It translates to CASSLALAGAHRNEQFF. This chain connects TRBV7-2 to TRBJ2-1; 10 bases fit TRBD2. CDR3 size: 17 residues. Germline CDR1 is SGHTA and CDR2 is FQGNSA. With 3 bases clipped from V and 7 bases from J, the junction kept 12 bases outside the gene matches. Together with reference TRBV7-2 and TRBJ2-1, the CDR3 gives the full variable domain: GAGVSQSPSNKVTEKGKDVELRCDPISGHTALYWYRQSLGQGLEFLIYFQGNSAPDKSGLPSDRFSAERTGGSVSTLTIQRTQQEDSAVYLCASSLALAGAHRNEQFFGPGTRLTVL.